These T cell receptor beta chains were read from a single sample in a study of blood T cell repertoires in COVID-19. The table came from immunoSEQ multiplex PCR; TCRdb's copy has only in-frame clones and leaves some out. The sample gives around 110,000 clones, approximately 90% of which show up once; more than 4% is in the top ten. Sequencing was done on a sample of peripheral blood. These receptors all come from a man aged 35 to 55 with acute or convalescent COVID-19. The CDR3 runs from the conserved cysteine through the conserved F or W.

J	V	CDR3
TRBJ1-6	TRBV6-6	CASSDRGDSPLHF
TRBJ1-5	TRBV7-9	CASSRTPGQGAEYQPQHF
TRBJ2-1	TRBV7-2	CASSQVNEQFF
TRBJ1-5	TRBV7-2	CASSLGQGLNQPQHF
TRBJ1-2	TRBV6-1	CASSEWSGDGYTF
TRBJ1-1	TRBV27	CASSLGPKLLNTEAFF
TRBJ2-7	TRBV5-1	CASSLDLAPDREQYF
TRBJ1-5	TRBV19	CASSIGNRDQPQHF
TRBJ1-3	TRBV6-5	CASMGALDGNTIYF
TRBJ1-3	TRBV7-8	CASSPTGQLRSGNTIYF
TRBJ1-6	TRBV12-3/TRBV12-4	CASSLEGRPLHF
TRBJ1-1	TRBV12-3/TRBV12-4	CASSLSGITEAFF
TRBJ1-2	TRBV5-4	CASSFPGKNYGYTF
TRBJ2-2	TRBV7-2	CASSTGADTGELFF
TRBJ2-2	TRBV11-3	CASSSTSSGELFF
TRBJ1-4	TRBV30	CAWSRQGYEKLFF
TRBJ1-4	TRBV7-9	CASSSGRGPGEKLFF
TRBJ2-5	TRBV7-2	CASRNRQFQETQYF
TRBJ1-5	TRBV7-9	CASSPITTGYSNQPQHF
TRBJ1-1	TRBV7-8	CASSLVGQAHTEAFF
TRBJ1-1	TRBV5-6	CASSGDKFNTEAFF
TRBJ1-3	TRBV2	CASRGQGGGNTIYF
TRBJ1-1	TRBV19	CASSESTEAFF
TRBJ1-3	TRBV5-6	CASSETGTAAFGYTIYF
TRBJ2-2	TRBV9	CASRQSFQGFGELFF
TRBJ2-3	TRBV6-2/TRBV6-3	CASSYSRAAVTDTQYF
TRBJ1-3	TRBV2	CASSVSAGTGNTIYF
TRBJ2-6	TRBV5-1	CASSLGGLRPGANVLTF
TRBJ2-1	TRBV14	CASSQVPGGYNEQFF
TRBJ2-1	TRBV25-1	CASKTGDSYNEQFF
TRBJ1-6	TRBV4-1	CASSQDQDIGSYNSPLHF
TRBJ2-3	TRBV6-4	CASSDGTGGTDTQYF
TRBJ2-7	TRBV6-1	CASSEKLARYEQYF
TRBJ2-6	TRBV11-2	CASSLGGQGAGANVLTF
TRBJ2-5	TRBV6-1	CASSPKVAGKETQYF
TRBJ2-7	TRBV13	CASSLVGGGGEQYF
TRBJ2-1	TRBV4-1	CASSQDRGTDEQFF
TRBJ1-6	TRBV30	CAWRKVSDFPNSPLHF
TRBJ1-5	TRBV7-9	CASSLVRSGGVQPQHF
TRBJ1-3	TRBV4-2	CASSQGGVGNTIYF
TRBJ2-5	TRBV9	CASSPGGGGREETQYF